These 20 T cell receptor beta chains were sequenced from one sample in a study of shared clonotypes between healthy human individuals. Libraries were prepared by immunoSEQ multiplex PCR; TCRdb keeps only in-frame clonotypes and omits some of them. This table holds around 700,000 clones, about 80% found once. The sequenced material came from memory CD4+ T cells sorted from blood. Sample subset: CD45RA-negative fraction. The receptor source for this set is a woman aged 25 to 45 in good health.

The rearrangement joins TRBV5-5 to TRBJ1-4, with 9 nucleotides matching TRBD1. The CDR3 totals 18 residues. J gave up 4 bases and V 5 bases, and 15 bases lay outside the gene matches. Germline-derived CDR1 and CDR2 are SGHKS and YYEKEE (reference sequence). CDR3 region: CASSSGTGSLADNEKLFF. The CDR3 DNA reads TGTGCCAGCAGTTCGGGGACAGGGAGTCTAGCAGATAATGAAAAACTGTTTTTT.

The chain carries TRBV5-8 and TRBJ1-2; 7 bases fit TRBD1. The germline CDR1 and CDR2 sequences are SGHTS and YDEGEE. Trimming cost V 4 bases and J 9 bases; bases outside gene matches: 9. This CDR3 comprises 13 residues. CDR3 residues: CASSGETGIRYTF. Written as DNA, the CDR3 is TGTGCCAGCAGCGGGGAGACAGGGATCCGCTACACCTTC.

V is TRBV23-1 and J is TRBJ2-7; D tentatively fits TRBD1 or TRBD2 (5 bases each). TRBV23-1 has ORF status, its function being uncertain. The V and J ends lost 11 bases and 3 bases respectively, with 17 bases between them. This CDR3 is built from 13 residues. CDR3 bases: TGCGCCCTGCCGTCCGGGGCGGACTACGAGCAGTACTTC. This gives the protein CALPSGADYEQYF.

The rearrangement joins TRBV6-6 to TRBJ1-1, with D perhaps matching TRBD1 (6 bases). CDR3 length: 14 amino acids. Trimming removed 6 bases from V and 1 base from J, with 12 bases in between. Germline-derived CDR1 and CDR2 are MNHNY and SVGAGI (reference sequence). The CDR3 DNA follows: TGTGCCAGCAGCCCGGACAGTAGGAACACTGAAGCTTTCTTT. It encodes CASSPDSRNTEAFF.

Concerning this clone: Other DNA sequences within the sample encode an identical CDR3. The V gene is TRBV27, the J gene TRBJ2-7; D unclear. The CDR3 spans 14 residues. V lost 2 bases and J 3 bases, leaving 11 bases between the germline ends. CDR1 and CDR2 (germline): MNHEY, SMNVEV (reference sequence). CDR3 in amino acids: CASSLASRSYEQYF. The CDR3 nucleotides read TGTGCCAGCAGTTTAGCCTCCCGAAGCTACGAGCAGTACTTC.

The chain joins TRBV14 to TRBJ1-1; unclear D gene. V was pared by 4 bases and J by 2 bases, with 8 bases between. The CDR3 is 13 residues long. Germline CDR1 SGHDN, CDR2 FVKESK. CDR3 DNA sequence: TGTGCCAGCAGCCGTTACTTTAACACTGAAGCTTTCTTT. Protein sequence: CASSRYFNTEAFF. The full variable domain, its missing parts supplied by reference TRBV14 and TRBJ1-1, is EAGVTQFPSHSVIEKGQTVTLRCDPISGHDNLYWYRRVMGKEIKFLLHFVKESKQDESGMPNNRFLAERTGGTYSTLKVQPAELEDSGVYFCASSRYFNTEAFFGQGTRLTVV.

V is TRBV4-1 and J is TRBJ1-4, with unresolved D. The CDR3 contains 14 residues. Germline V CDR1 and CDR2: MGHRA, YSYEKL. Trimming shortened V by 0 bases and J by 8 bases, and 10 bases separated the two germline ends. CDR3 amino acids: CASSQERLREKLFF. CDR3 coding DNA: TGCGCCAGCAGCCAAGAACGGTTAAGGGAAAAACTGTTTTTT.

The chain has TRBV27 and TRBJ2-7; 11 positions agree with TRBD2. CDR3 length: 15 residues. With V trimmed by 3 bases and J by 4 bases, 5 bases remained unmatched. The germline V gene has CDR1 MNHEY and CDR2 SMNVEV (reference sequence). The CDR3 loop reads CASSFMTSGTYEQYF. Here the CDR3 DNA reads TGTGCCAGCAGTTTCATGACTAGCGGGACGTACGAGCAGTACTTC.

V gene TRBV7-2 combines with J gene TRBJ1-2, with D unresolved. Trimming pared 4 bases from V and 0 bases from J, leaving 9 bases between. The germline gives CDR1 SGHTA, CDR2 FQGNSA. The CDR3 is 14 residues long. The CDR3 here is CASSYAVANYGYTF. The CDR3 bases are TGTGCCAGCAGCTACGCAGTGGCTAACTATGGCTACACCTTC.

The V gene is TRBV10-3, the J gene TRBJ2-1; D unclear. Germline CDR1 and CDR2: ENHRY and SYGVKD. The CDR3 consists of 12 residues. V dropped 2 bases and J dropped 6 bases, with 5 bases sitting between them. The CDR3 sequence is CAISESLNEQFF. CDR3 DNA sequence: TGTGCCATCAGTGAGAGCCTCAATGAGCAGTTCTTC.

J is TRBJ1-4 and V is TRBV29-1; D unresolved. Germline CDR1 reads SQVTM; CDR2 reads ANQGSEA. This CDR3 has 12 residues. V lost 4 bases and J lost 6, with 9 bases in between. The CDR3 is CSVGTADEKLFF. The CDR3 nucleotides are TGCAGCGTTGGAACAGCCGATGAAAAACTGTTTTTT.

Regarding this clone: Other DNA sequences in this specimen translate into the identical CDR3. This sequence joins TRBV2 and TRBJ2-7; D is unresolved. Trimming shortened V by 7 bases and J by 3 bases, and 7 bases separated the two germline ends. The CDR3 contains 11 residues. Germline loops: CDR1 SNHLY, CDR2 FYNNEI. CDR3 loop: CASTPNYEQYF. The CDR3 coding sequence is TGTGCCAGCACCCCGAACTACGAGCAGTACTTC.

The gene calls are TRBV30 and TRBJ2-2; D uncertain. The CDR3 is made up of 14 amino acids. Trimming took 3 bases from V and 7 from J, leaving 15 bases between them. Germline CDR1 reads GTSNPN; CDR2 reads SVGIG (reference sequence). The CDR3 is CAWRRDLIRGELFF. For the CDR3, the DNA is TGTGCCTGGAGACGAGACCTCATCCGCGGGGAGCTGTTTTTT.

This clone was counted a single time. The chain couples TRBV6-5 to TRBJ1-1; tentative D call: TRBD1 (5 bases). The CDR3 extends over 14 amino acids. Trimming took 7 bases from V and 4 from J, leaving 16 bases between them. CDR1 and CDR2 (germline): MNHEY, SVGAGI. The CDR3 DNA sequence: TGTGCCAGCAAAGACGACAGCCGGGTCACTGAAGCTTTCTTT. Its protein product is CASKDDSRVTEAFF.

This chain joins TRBV5-1 and TRBJ1-1; D gene ambiguous. Trimming pared 0 bases from V and 4 bases from J, leaving 10 bases between. Looked up from germline, CDR1 is SGHRS and CDR2 is YFSETQ. The CDR3 is made up of 14 amino acids. DNA of the CDR3: TGCGCCAGCAGCTTGGGTGGTCCTGCCACTGAAGCTTTCTTT. Translation: CASSLGGPATEAFF.

This chain joins TRBV5-1 and TRBJ2-7; 13 bases fit TRBD2. CDR1 and CDR2 from the germline V gene are SGHRS and YFSETQ. The CDR3 runs 15 residues. J lost 6 bases, V lost 1 base, and 4 bases had no gene match. CDR3 amino acids: CASSLTGLAGTEQYF. The CDR3 coding sequence is TGCGCCAGCAGCTTGACGGGACTAGCGGGAACCGAGCAGTACTTC.

The rearrangement links TRBV27 to TRBJ2-2; the D is unclear. Germline CDR1 is MNHEY and CDR2 is SMNVEV (reference sequence). Trimming pared 6 bases from V and 2 bases from J, leaving 7 bases between. The CDR3 runs to 13 residues. CDR3 region: CASRPVNTGELFF. Here the CDR3 DNA reads TGTGCCAGCAGGCCCGTAAACACCGGGGAGCTGTTTTTT.

The chain is built from TRBV11-2 and TRBJ2-5; unclear D gene. V was pared by 2 bases and J by 2 bases, with 12 bases between. This CDR3 is built from 15 residues. Per germline, CDR1 SGHAT and CDR2 FQNNGV. The CDR3 sequence is CASSLNLNAQETQYF. The CDR3 region has the DNA TGTGCCAGCAGCTTAAACCTTAACGCTCAAGAGACCCAGTACTTC.

This clone has only a few counts. The rearrangement joins TRBV6-4 to TRBJ1-1, with no clear D. CDR1 is MRHNA, CDR2 SNTAGT, per germline. This CDR3 has 13 residues. Trimming removed 5 bases from V and 2 bases from J, with 9 bases in between. The CDR3 nucleotides are TGTGCCAGCAGTTTTGAGGGCAACACTGAAGCTTTCTTT. Protein: CASSFEGNTEAFF.

The genes are TRBV6-1 and TRBJ2-7; 7 bases match TRBD1. This CDR3 has 15 amino acids. V gave up 7 bases and J gave up 1 base; unmatched junction bases: 10. Germline V gives CDR1 MNHNS, CDR2 SASEGT. The chain's CDR3 is CASTVVGTDSYEQYF. CDR3 nucleotide sequence: TGTGCCAGCACCGTAGTGGGGACAGATTCCTACGAGCAGTACTTC.